Listed below are T cell receptor beta chains from one sample, sequenced in a study of beta chain features in type 1 diabetes. Produced via immunoSEQ multiplex PCR; TCRdb's table is partial and in-frame only. The sample records around 170,000 clones, approximately 9.1% being singletons. Sequencing was carried out using central memory CD4+ T cells from blood. The receptors shown here come from a woman aged 18-29 years in good health. Each CDR3 is given with its conserved first and last residue. The D gene is left open where the match is weak. Some rows have no size entry. The others give once, few or many, or a class for an expanded clone.

-,TRBV15,TRBJ1-5,few,CATSRAGGDQPQHF,TGTGCCACCAGCAGAGCTGGGGGCGATCAGCCCCAGCATTTT
-,TRBV2,TRBJ1-2,few,CASSDNSGYTF,TGTGCCAGCAGTGATAACAGTGGCTACACCTTC
-,TRBV30,TRBJ1-5,-,CAWSRTVGQPQHF,TGTGCCTGGAGTAGGACAGTCGGTCAGCCCCAGCATTTT
-,TRBV5-1,TRBJ1-1,-,CASRPKTGANTEAFF,TGCGCCAGCAGACCAAAGACAGGAGCGAACACTGAAGCTTTCTTT
TRBD1,TRBV5-4,TRBJ2-5,-,CASSWDRGETQYF,TGTGCCAGCAGTTGGGACAGGGGGGAGACCCAGTACTTC
TRBD2,TRBV19,TRBJ2-2,-,CASVAGGNTGELFF,TGTGCCAGTGTAGCGGGGGGGAACACCGGGGAGCTGTTTTTT
-,TRBV19,TRBJ1-1,few,CASLGRGAEAFF,TGTGCCAGTCTCGGCAGGGGAGCTGAAGCTTTCTTT
TRBD1,TRBV11-3,TRBJ2-7,few,CASRGTGGYEQYF,TGTGCCAGCAGGGGGACAGGGGGTTACGAGCAGTACTTC
-,TRBV6-6,TRBJ2-1,few,CASSRLAAEQFF,TGTGCCAGCAGTCGACTTGCGGCCGAGCAGTTCTTC
-,TRBV13,TRBJ1-1,-,CASSPQQGYSTEAFF,TGTGCCAGCAGCCCCCAACAGGGTTACAGCACTGAAGCTTTCTTT
TRBD1,TRBV5-1,TRBJ1-2,few,CASSLGQGRAYGYTF,TGCGCCAGCAGCCTCGGACAGGGAAGAGCGTATGGCTACACCTTC
TRBD2,TRBV7-2,TRBJ2-3,few,CASSLRLAGGIDTQYF,TGTGCCAGCAGCTTGCGACTAGCGGGGGGGATAGATACGCAGTATTTT
TRBD2,TRBV7-2,TRBJ2-1,-,CASSVDSGGRHEQFF,TGTGCCAGCAGCGTGGACTCGGGGGGTCGGCATGAGCAGTTCTTC
TRBD1,TRBV7-8,TRBJ2-7,-,CASSLGTGIYEQYF,TGTGCCAGCAGCTTAGGGACAGGGATCTACGAGCAGTACTTC
-,TRBV10-3,TRBJ1-2,-,CAISGGYGYTF,TGTGCCATCAGTGGAGGTTATGGCTACACCTTC
-,TRBV2,TRBJ2-1,few,CASRGASYNEQFF,TGTGCCAGCAGGGGGGCCTCCTACAATGAGCAGTTCTTC
-,TRBV19,TRBJ2-6,-,CASSIDLRHSGANVLTF,TGTGCCAGTAGTATAGATCTTAGACACTCTGGGGCCAACGTCCTGACTTTC
TRBD1,TRBV19,TRBJ2-7,few,CASSFDRALSYEQYF,TGTGCCAGTAGCTTCGACAGGGCACTAAGCTACGAGCAGTACTTC
-,TRBV2,TRBJ1-1,-,CASRITGSVTEAFF,TGTGCCAGCAGGATCACAGGGTCGGTAACTGAAGCTTTCTTT
-,TRBV7-2,TRBJ1-2,-,CASSLVGGQGGYGYTF,TGTGCCAGCAGCTTAGTGGGGGGGCAGGGTGGCTATGGCTACACCTTC
TRBD2,TRBV7-2,TRBJ2-1,-,CASSSAGLAYNEQFF,TGTGCCAGCAGCTCCGCGGGACTAGCCTACAATGAGCAGTTCTTC
-,TRBV5-1,TRBJ1-2,few,CASSFQETGSDGYTF,TGCGCCAGCAGCTTCCAGGAAACAGGGTCCGACGGCTACACCTTC